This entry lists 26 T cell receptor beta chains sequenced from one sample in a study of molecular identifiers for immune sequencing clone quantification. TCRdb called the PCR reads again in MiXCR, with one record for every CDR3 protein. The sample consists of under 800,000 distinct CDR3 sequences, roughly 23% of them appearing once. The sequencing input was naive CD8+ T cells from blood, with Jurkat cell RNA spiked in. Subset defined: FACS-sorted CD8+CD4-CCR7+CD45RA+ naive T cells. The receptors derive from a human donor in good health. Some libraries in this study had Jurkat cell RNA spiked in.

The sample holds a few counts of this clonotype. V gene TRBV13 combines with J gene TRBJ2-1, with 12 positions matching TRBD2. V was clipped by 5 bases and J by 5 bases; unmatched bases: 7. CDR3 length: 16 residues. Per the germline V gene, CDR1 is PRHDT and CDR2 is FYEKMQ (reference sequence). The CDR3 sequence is CASSLPTSGRDNEQFF. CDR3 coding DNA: TGTGCCAGCAGCCTCCCGACTAGCGGGAGAGACAATGAGCAGTTCTTC.

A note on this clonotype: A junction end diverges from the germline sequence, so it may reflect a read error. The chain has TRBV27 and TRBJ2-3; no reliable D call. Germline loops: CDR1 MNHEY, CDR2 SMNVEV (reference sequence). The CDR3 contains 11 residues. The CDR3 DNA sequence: TGTGTCAGCAGTCCCCCCCCCACGCAGTATTTT. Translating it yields CVSSPPPTQYF.

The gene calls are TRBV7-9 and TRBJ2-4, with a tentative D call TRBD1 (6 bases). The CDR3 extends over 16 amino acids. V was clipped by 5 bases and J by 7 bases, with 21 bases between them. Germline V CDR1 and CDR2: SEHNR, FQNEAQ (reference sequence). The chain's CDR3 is CASSATGQPNQNIQYF. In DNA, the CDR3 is TGTGCCAGCAGCGCCACGGGACAACCAAACCAGAACATTCAGTACTTC.

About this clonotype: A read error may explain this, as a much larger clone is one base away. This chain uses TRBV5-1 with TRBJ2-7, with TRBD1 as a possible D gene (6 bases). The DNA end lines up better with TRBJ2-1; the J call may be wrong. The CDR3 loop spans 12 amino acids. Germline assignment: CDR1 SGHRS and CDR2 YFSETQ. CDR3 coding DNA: TGCGCCAGCAGCTTGGATGGGGGCGAGCAGTTCTTC. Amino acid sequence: CASSLDGGEQFF.

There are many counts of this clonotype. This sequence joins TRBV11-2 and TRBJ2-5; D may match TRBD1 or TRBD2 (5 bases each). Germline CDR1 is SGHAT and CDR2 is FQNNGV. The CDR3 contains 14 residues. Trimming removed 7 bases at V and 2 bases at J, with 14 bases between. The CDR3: CASTPSGQQETQYF. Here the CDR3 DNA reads TGTGCCAGCACCCCGTCGGGGCAACAAGAGACCCAGTACTTC.

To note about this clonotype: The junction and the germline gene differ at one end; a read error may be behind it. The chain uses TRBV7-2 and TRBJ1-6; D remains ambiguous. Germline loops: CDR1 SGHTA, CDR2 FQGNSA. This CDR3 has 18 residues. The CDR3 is CASSLALLISSYSSPLHF. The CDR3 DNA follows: TGTGCCAGCAGCTTAGCCCTCCTCATAAGCTCCTATAGTTCACCCCTCCACTTT.

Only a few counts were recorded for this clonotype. CDR3 sequence reads: CAISGDRGYEQYF. CDR3 in DNA: TGTGCCATCAGTGGTGACAGGGGGTACGAGCAGTACTTC. This rearrangement joins TRBV10-3 to TRBJ2-7; TRBD1 matches 9 bases. CDR1 and CDR2 (germline): ENHRY, SYGVKD. The CDR3 runs to 13 residues. J was trimmed by 4 bases and V by 4 bases; bases with no gene match: 2.

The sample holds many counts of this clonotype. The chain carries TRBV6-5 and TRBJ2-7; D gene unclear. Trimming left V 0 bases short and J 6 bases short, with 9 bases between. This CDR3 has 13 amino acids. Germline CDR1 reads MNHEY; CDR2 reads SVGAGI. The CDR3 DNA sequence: TGTGCCAGCAGTTACTCGTTTCGGGCCGAGCAGTACTTC. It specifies CASSYSFRAEQYF.

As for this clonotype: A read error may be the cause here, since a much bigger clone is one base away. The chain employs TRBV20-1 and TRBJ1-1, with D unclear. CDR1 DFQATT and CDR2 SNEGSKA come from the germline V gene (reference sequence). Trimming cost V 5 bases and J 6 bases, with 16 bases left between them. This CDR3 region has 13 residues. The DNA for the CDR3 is TGCAGTGCTCAGACGGCGGAGGGCTCTGAAGCTTTCTTT. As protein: CSAQTAEGSEAFF.

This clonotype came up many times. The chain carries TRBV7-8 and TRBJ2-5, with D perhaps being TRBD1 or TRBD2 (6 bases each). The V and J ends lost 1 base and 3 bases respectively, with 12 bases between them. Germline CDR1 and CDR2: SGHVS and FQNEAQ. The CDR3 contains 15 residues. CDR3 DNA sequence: TGTGCCAGCAGCTTAGTCTCTAGGGGGGAAGAGACCCAGTACTTC. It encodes CASSLVSRGEETQYF.

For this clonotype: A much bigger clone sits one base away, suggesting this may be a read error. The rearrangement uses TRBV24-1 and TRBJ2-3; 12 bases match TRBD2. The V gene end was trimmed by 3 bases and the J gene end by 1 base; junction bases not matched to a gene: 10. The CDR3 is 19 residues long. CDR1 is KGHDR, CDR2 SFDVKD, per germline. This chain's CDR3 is CATSDPQTSGRVGTDTQYF. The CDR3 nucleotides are TGTGCCACCAGTGATCCGCAGACTAGCGGGAGAGTGGGCACAGATACGCAGTATTTT.

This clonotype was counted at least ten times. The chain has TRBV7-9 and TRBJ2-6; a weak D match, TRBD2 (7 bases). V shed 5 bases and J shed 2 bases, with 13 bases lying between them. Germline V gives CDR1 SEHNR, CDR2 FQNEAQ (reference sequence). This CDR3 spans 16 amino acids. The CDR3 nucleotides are TGTGCCAGCAGCCACAAGGGGGGGCCTGGGGCCAACGTCCTGACTTTC. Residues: CASSHKGGPGANVLTF.

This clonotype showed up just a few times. In nucleotides, the CDR3 is TGCGCCAGCAGCCAAGGATGGGGCAGTAACTATGGCTACACCTTC. Translated, it gives CASSQGWGSNYGYTF. The genes are TRBV4-1 and TRBJ1-2; D possibly corresponds to TRBD1 (5 bases). V lost 1 base and J 1 base, leaving 10 bases between the germline ends. The CDR3 runs to 15 residues. The germline CDR1 and CDR2 sequences are MGHRA and YSYEKL.

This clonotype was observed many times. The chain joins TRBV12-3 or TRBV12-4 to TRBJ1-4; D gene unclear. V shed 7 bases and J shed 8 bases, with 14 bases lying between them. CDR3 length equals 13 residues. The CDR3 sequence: CASNDAVGEKLFF. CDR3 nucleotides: TGTGCCAGCAACGATGCCGTCGGGGAAAAACTGTTTTTT.

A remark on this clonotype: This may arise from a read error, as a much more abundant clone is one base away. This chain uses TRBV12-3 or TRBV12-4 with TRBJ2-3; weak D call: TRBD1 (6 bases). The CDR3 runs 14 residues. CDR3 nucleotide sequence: TGTACCAGCAGCTCAGGGGTAGTAATAGATACGCAGTATTTT. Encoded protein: CTSSSGVVIDTQYF.

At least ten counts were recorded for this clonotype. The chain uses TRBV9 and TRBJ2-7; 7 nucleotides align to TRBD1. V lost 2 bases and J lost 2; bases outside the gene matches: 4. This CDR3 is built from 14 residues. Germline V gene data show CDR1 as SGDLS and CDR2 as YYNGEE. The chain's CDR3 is CASSVGDRTYEQYF. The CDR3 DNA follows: TGTGCCAGCAGCGTCGGGGACAGAACCTACGAGCAGTACTTC.

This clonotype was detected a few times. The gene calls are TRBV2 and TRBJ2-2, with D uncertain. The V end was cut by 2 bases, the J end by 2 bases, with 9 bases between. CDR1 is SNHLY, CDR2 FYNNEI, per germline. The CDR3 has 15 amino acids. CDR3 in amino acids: CASSEPQRNTGELFF. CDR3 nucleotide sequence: TGTGCCAGCAGTGAACCACAGAGAAACACCGGGGAGCTGTTTTTT.

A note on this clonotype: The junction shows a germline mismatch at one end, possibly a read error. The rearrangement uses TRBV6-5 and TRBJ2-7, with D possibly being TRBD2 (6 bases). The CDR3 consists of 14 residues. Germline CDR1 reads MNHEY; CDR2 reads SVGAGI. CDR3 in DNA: TGTGCCACACAACCGGGACTCGGGACCTACGAGCAGAACTTC. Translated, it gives CATQPGLGTYEQNF.

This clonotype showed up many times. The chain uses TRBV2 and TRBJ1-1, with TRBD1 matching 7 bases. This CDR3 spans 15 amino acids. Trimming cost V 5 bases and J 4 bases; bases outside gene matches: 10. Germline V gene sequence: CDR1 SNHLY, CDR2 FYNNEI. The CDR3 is CASSRRDSGGTEAFF. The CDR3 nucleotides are TGTGCCAGCAGTCGCCGGGACAGCGGAGGCACTGAAGCTTTCTTT. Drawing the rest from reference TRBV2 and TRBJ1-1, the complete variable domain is EPEVTQTPSHQVTQMGQEVILRCVPISNHLYFYWYRQILGQKVEFLVSFYNNEISEKSEIFDDQFSVERPDGSNFTLKIRSTKLEDSAMYFCASSRRDSGGTEAFFGQGTRLTVV.

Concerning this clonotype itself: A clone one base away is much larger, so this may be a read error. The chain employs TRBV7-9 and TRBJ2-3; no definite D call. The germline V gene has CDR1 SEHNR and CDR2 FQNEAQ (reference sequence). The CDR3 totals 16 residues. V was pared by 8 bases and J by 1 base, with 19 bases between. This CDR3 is CASGSPGAGGTDTQYF. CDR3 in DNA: TGTGCCAGCGGCTCTCCGGGCGCAGGCGGCACAGATACGCAGTATTTT.

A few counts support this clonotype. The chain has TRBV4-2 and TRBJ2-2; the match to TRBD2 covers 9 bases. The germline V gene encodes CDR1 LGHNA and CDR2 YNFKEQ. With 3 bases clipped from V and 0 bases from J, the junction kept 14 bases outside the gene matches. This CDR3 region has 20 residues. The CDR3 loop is CASSQHYSGSAPANTGELFF. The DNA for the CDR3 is TGTGCCAGCAGCCAGCACTATAGCGGGAGTGCCCCCGCGAACACCGGGGAGCTGTTTTTT.

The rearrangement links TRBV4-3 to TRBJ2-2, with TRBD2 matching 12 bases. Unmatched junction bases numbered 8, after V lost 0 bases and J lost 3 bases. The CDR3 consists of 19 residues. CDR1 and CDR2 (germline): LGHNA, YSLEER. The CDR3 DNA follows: TGCGCCAGCAGCCAAGATATACCTAGCGGGGGGGCCGACACCGGGGAGCTGTTTTTT. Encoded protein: CASSQDIPSGGADTGELFF.

The CDR3 loop reads CATDYGQGNQPQHF. CDR3 nucleotide sequence: TGTGCCACTGATTACGGACAGGGGAATCAGCCCCAGCATTTT. The chain combines TRBV6-6 with TRBJ1-5; 9 bases are a match to TRBD1. The junction had 8 bases not matched to a gene; V was cut back by 10 bases and J by 4 bases. This CDR3 has 14 amino acids. The germline V gene encodes CDR1 MNHNY and CDR2 SVGAGI (reference sequence).

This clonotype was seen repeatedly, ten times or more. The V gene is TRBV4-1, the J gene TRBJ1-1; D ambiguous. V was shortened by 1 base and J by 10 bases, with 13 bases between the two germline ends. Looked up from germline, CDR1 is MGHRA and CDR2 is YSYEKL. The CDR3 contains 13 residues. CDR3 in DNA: TGCGCCAGCAGCCAAGTTTCGCAGCTCGGAGCTTTCTTT. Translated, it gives CASSQVSQLGAFF.

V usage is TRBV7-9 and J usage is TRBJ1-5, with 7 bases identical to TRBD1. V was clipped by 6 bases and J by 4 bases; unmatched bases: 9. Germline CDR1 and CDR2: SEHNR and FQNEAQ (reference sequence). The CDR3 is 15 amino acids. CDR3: CASRSGAGGNQPQHF. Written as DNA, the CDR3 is TGTGCCAGCAGATCTGGGGCAGGGGGTAATCAGCCCCAGCATTTT.

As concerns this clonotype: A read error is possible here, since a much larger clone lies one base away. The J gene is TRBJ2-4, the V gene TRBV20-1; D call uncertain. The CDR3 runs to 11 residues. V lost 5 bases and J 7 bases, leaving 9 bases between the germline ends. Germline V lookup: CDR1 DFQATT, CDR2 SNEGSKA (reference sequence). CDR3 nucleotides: TGCAGTGCTCTGGTTCCGAACATTCAGTACTTC. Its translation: CSALVPNIQYF.